The 24 T cell receptor beta chains in this list originate from one sample, sequenced in a study of OX40 agonist ivuxolimab in advanced cancers. Some clones are missing from TCRdb's copy, which holds only in-frame ones; the method was immunoSEQ multiplex PCR. This repertoire shows over 60,000 clones, approximately 89% found once; its top ten account for 0.3% to 0.45%. The sequencing here drew on CD4+ or CD8+ T cells sorted from blood, taken in a trial of the OX40 agonist ivuxolimab. These receptor sequences come from an adult with an advanced solid tumor such as melanoma, head and neck, liver or kidney cancer.

DNA for the CDR3: TGTGCCAGCAGTGAAGCTTCGGACAGGTCCCAGCCCCAGCATTTT. It yields the protein CASSEASDRSQPQHF. This chain joins TRBV6-1 and TRBJ1-5; TRBD1 agrees at 7 bases. CDR3 length: 15 residues. Germline CDR1 is MNHNS and CDR2 is SASEGT. V was pared by 0 bases and J by 7 bases, with 6 bases of the junction left unmatched.

As regards this clone: Other DNA variants within this sample encode the same CDR3. V usage is TRBV7-2 and J usage is TRBJ2-3, with 7 bases that match TRBD2. Germline V gene sequence: CDR1 SGHTA, CDR2 FQGNSA. This CDR3 has 15 amino acids. V gave up 5 bases and J gave up 1 base; unmatched junction bases: 6. CDR3: CASSPVAGGTDTQYF. The CDR3 bases are TGTGCCAGCAGCCCCGTAGCGGGTGGCACAGATACGCAGTATTTT. Filled out from reference TRBV7-2 and TRBJ2-3, the complete variable domain reads GAGVSQSPSNKVTEKGKDVELRCDPISGHTALYWYRQSLGQGLEFLIYFQGNSAPDKSGLPSDRFSAERTGGSVSTLTIQRTQQEDSAVYLCASSPVAGGTDTQYFGPGTRLTVL.

This clone was observed a handful of times. This sequence joins TRBV19 and TRBJ2-7; TRBD2 agrees at 12 bases. The CDR3 has 17 residues. Germline-derived CDR1 and CDR2 are LNHDA and SQIVND (reference sequence). V lost 9 bases to trimming and J lost 1 base; unmatched junction nucleotides: 13. The CDR3 DNA reads TGTGCCAGCCCCACCGGGACTAGCGGGCTACCTTCCTACGAGCAGTACTTC. Its translation: CASPTGTSGLPSYEQYF.

This chain connects TRBV6-1 to TRBJ1-1, with 8 bases lining up with TRBD1. In germline, CDR1 is MNHNS, CDR2 SASEGT. With V trimmed by 3 bases and J by 6 bases, 6 bases remained unmatched. The length of the CDR3 is 14 residues. CDR3 loop: CASSEGTGTPEAFF. The CDR3 bases are TGTGCCAGCAGTGAGGGGACAGGAACACCTGAAGCTTTCTTT.

This clone was seen only once. V gene TRBV7-2 combines with J gene TRBJ2-7, with TRBD1 identical over 7 bases. Looked up from germline, CDR1 is SGHTA and CDR2 is FQGNSA. There are 15 residues in the CDR3. J was trimmed by 1 base and V by 3 bases; bases with no gene match: 6. Here the CDR3 reads CASSFAPGQSYEQYF. In nucleotides, the CDR3 is TGTGCCAGCAGCTTCGCCCCGGGACAGTCCTACGAGCAGTACTTC.

The DNA of the CDR3 is TGTGCCAGCAGCCAAGCGGGGCCTGGCTACACCTTC. Protein: CASSQAGPGYTF. The V and J genes are TRBV7-9 and TRBJ1-2; a possible D gene is TRBD1 (5 bases). V lost 5 bases and J 7 bases, leaving 11 bases between the germline ends. The CDR3 contains 12 residues. Germline-derived CDR1 and CDR2 are SEHNR and FQNEAQ (reference sequence).

This sequence joins TRBV18 and TRBJ2-5, with TRBD1 as a possible D gene (7 bases). This CDR3 spans 16 amino acids. V was clipped by 5 bases and J by 3 bases, with 19 bases between them. CDR1 KGHSH and CDR2 LQKENI come from the germline V gene. The CDR3 region is CASSGGTELLKETQYF. The DNA of the CDR3 is TGTGCCAGCTCAGGAGGGACAGAGCTACTTAAAGAGACCCAGTACTTC.

This sequence joins TRBV7-6 and TRBJ1-1; D is uncertain. Germline V CDR1 and CDR2: SGHVS, FNYEAQ. The CDR3 is made up of 13 amino acids. Trimming left V 0 bases short and J 3 bases short, with 5 bases between. In DNA, the CDR3 is TGTGCCAGCAGCTTAGCTGGGGACACTGAAGCTTTCTTT. Protein: CASSLAGDTEAFF.

The genes are TRBV25-1 and TRBJ2-6, with 8 bases aligning to TRBD1. V lost 8 bases and J lost 2; bases outside the gene matches: 2. The CDR3 runs to 14 residues. Germline assignment: CDR1 MGHDK and CDR2 SYGVNS. CDR3 amino acids: CASAGGPGANVLTF. CDR3 coding DNA: TGTGCCAGCGCAGGGGGCCCTGGGGCCAACGTCCTGACTTTC.

The chain combines TRBV7-9 with TRBJ1-1; D possibly corresponds to TRBD1 (5 bases). Germline V gene data show CDR1 as SEHNR and CDR2 as FQNEAQ (reference sequence). CDR3 length equals 15 residues. V was pared by 0 bases and J by 5 bases, with 13 bases between. In DNA, the CDR3 is TGTGCCAGCAGCTTAGCAGGGCAGGGCTGGACTGAAGCTTTCTTT. Its protein product is CASSLAGQGWTEAFF.

The V and J genes are TRBV6-5 and TRBJ1-3, with no clear D. Looked up from germline, CDR1 is MNHEY and CDR2 is SVGAGI. The CDR3 contains 14 residues. The V end was cut by 4 bases, the J end by 2 bases, with 9 bases between. The CDR3 DNA reads TGTGCCAGCAGTTCCGAAGACACTGGAAACACCATATATTTT. Amino acid sequence: CASSSEDTGNTIYF.

The chain joins TRBV6-1 to TRBJ2-7; 13 nucleotides match TRBD2. V was pared by 6 bases and J by 0 bases, with 2 bases of the junction left unmatched. There are 15 residues in the CDR3. The germline V gene has CDR1 MNHNS and CDR2 SASEGT. The CDR3 nucleotides read TGTGCCAGCAGGGGGACTAGCGGGATCTCCTACGAGCAGTACTTC. This gives the protein CASRGTSGISYEQYF.

The chain links TRBV15 to TRBJ2-7, with a possible D match to TRBD2 (6 bases). Trimming took 3 bases from V and 12 from J, leaving 15 bases between them. The CDR3 is made up of 12 amino acids. Per the germline V gene, CDR1 is LNHNV and CDR2 is YYDKDF (reference sequence). The CDR3 DNA reads as TGTGCCACCAGCAGCAGGGACTCATCCTTGTACTTC. Translated: CATSSRDSSLYF.

This chain joins TRBV9 and TRBJ2-3; 10 nucleotides agree with TRBD2. The CDR3 is 18 amino acids. The germline V gene encodes CDR1 SGDLS and CDR2 YYNGEE. The V and J ends lost 3 bases and 0 bases, in that order; junction bases with no gene match: 10. This CDR3 is CASSAHGTSATSTDTQYF. The CDR3 DNA is TGTGCCAGCAGCGCCCACGGGACTAGCGCAACTAGCACAGATACGCAGTATTTT.

The sample holds one count of this clone. V is TRBV5-1 and J is TRBJ2-5; TRBD1 matches 11 bases. The ends lost 4 bases at V and 4 bases at J; junction bases unmatched: 9. The CDR3 consists of 16 residues. Germline values: CDR1 SGHRS, CDR2 YFSETQ. The CDR3 coding sequence is TGCGCCAGCAGCAGAAGACCGGGACAGGGGGGAGAGACCCAGTACTTC. This sequence encodes CASSRRPGQGGETQYF.

This chain links TRBV19 with TRBJ1-1; TRBD1 matches at 7 bases. Trimming at V came to 6 bases and at J to 1 base, leaving 8 bases not matched to a gene. The CDR3 covers 15 residues. CDR1 and CDR2 from the germline V gene are LNHDA and SQIVND (reference sequence). CDR3 DNA sequence: TGTGCCAGTAGGGTTACAGGGGCGCGGAACACTGAAGCTTTCTTT. Translated, it gives CASRVTGARNTEAFF.

The chain couples TRBV4-1 to TRBJ2-2; 10 nucleotides line up with TRBD2. The CDR3 has 16 residues. V trimming: 3 bases; J trimming: 4 bases; junction bases outside the gene matches: 5. Germline CDR1 MGHRA, CDR2 YSYEKL. The CDR3 region is CASSQVLAGRTGELFF. In nucleotides, the CDR3 is TGCGCCAGCAGCCAGGTACTAGCGGGACGCACCGGGGAGCTGTTTTTT.

The gene calls are TRBV6-6 and TRBJ1-5; 12 nucleotides align to TRBD1. V lost 4 bases to trimming and J lost 5 bases; unmatched junction nucleotides: 3. This CDR3 has 15 amino acids. Germline V gives CDR1 MNHNY, CDR2 SVGAGI (reference sequence). Here the CDR3 reads CASSFGTGGHQPQHF. The DNA for the CDR3 is TGTGCCAGCAGTTTCGGGACAGGGGGCCATCAGCCCCAGCATTTT.

The chain recombines TRBV7-2 with TRBJ1-2, with TRBD1 matching 7 bases. The V segment lost 5 bases and the J segment 6 bases; nucleotides outside the gene matches: 12. The length of the CDR3 is 15 residues. Germline CDR1 is SGHTA and CDR2 is FQGNSA. The CDR3 loop is CASSREGTVLNGYTF. The DNA of the CDR3 is TGTGCCAGCAGCCGAGAGGGGACAGTCCTTAATGGCTACACCTTC.

The J gene is TRBJ2-1, the V gene TRBV9; 7 positions agree with TRBD1. CDR1 and CDR2 from the germline V gene are SGDLS and YYNGEE. The CDR3 runs 15 residues. V gave up 3 bases and J gave up 5 bases; unmatched junction bases: 8. The CDR3 protein is CASSGQGQVHNEQFF. DNA for the CDR3: TGTGCCAGCAGCGGCCAAGGACAGGTCCACAATGAGCAGTTCTTC.

The chain employs TRBV18 and TRBJ1-6, with D possibly TRBD1 on 5 matching bases. Germline V gene data show CDR1 as KGHSH and CDR2 as LQKENI. The CDR3 totals 14 residues. The V gene lost 3 bases and the J gene lost 16 bases, with 19 bases spanning the gap. The DNA for the CDR3 is TGTGCCAGCTCACCTCTCCCAGACAGTTTTACACTCCACTTT. Its translation is CASSPLPDSFTLHF.

This chain connects TRBV7-6 to TRBJ2-7, with 8 positions matching TRBD2. The CDR3 is 15 residues long. CDR1 is SGHVS and CDR2 is FNYEAQ in the germline V gene. The ends lost 1 base at V and 5 bases at J; junction bases unmatched: 7. CDR3 amino acids: CASSLVEREKNEQYF. The CDR3 DNA reads TGTGCCAGCAGCTTAGTTGAGCGGGAGAAAAACGAGCAGTACTTC.

This chain uses TRBV9 with TRBJ2-3; D not certain. The CDR3 length is 13 residues. The germline V gene encodes CDR1 SGDLS and CDR2 YYNGEE. Trimming shortened V by 0 bases and J by 7 bases, and 9 bases separated the two germline ends. In DNA, the CDR3 is TGTGCCAGCAGCGTAGACGAACAGTATACGCAGTATTTT. This codes for CASSVDEQYTQYF.

The chain links TRBV5-1 to TRBJ2-7; 9 bases fit TRBD1. The CDR3 runs to 14 residues. V gave up 4 bases and J gave up 2 bases; unmatched junction bases: 4. Germline V gene sequence: CDR1 SGHRS, CDR2 YFSETQ. CDR3 in DNA: TGCGCCAGCAGCCTGGGACAGGGACCCTACGAGCAGTACTTC. Translated, it gives CASSLGQGPYEQYF.